This T cell receptor (beta chain) was captured by sequencing in a study of Graves' ophthalmopathy and Graves' hyperthyroidism. Notes on the study in general: Sensitivity reached approximately 71% and specificity 72.22% when the model predicted ophthalmopathy progression.

Trimming pared 3 bases from V and 1 base from J, leaving 24 bases between. CDR1 is SQVTM, CDR2 ANQGSEA, per germline. CDR3 length: 18 residues. RNA served as the template for amplifying TCR beta CDR3 regions. HTBI primers were used in a first-round RT-PCR, which preceded a second-round multiplex PCR. In TCRdb, the multiplex PCR reads were re-called with MiXCR into one record per CDR3 protein. This table holds approximately 330,000 distinct CDR3 sequences, 15% to 20% found once. Of note for this clonotype: Antigen unknown.

Exclusion criteria comprised other autoimmune diseases, uncontrolled infections, pregnancy or lactation in patients. Input material: peripheral blood. The V gene is TRBV29-1, the J gene TRBJ2-5; D perhaps matches TRBD2 (8 bases). The source of this sequence is an adult man with Graves' ophthalmopathy. The CDR3 region is CSVEDLGGLGGIQETQYF. The CDR3 region has the DNA TGCAGCGTTGAGGACCTAGGGGGACTAGGGGGCATCCAAGAGACCCAGTACTTC.